The present TCR beta chain was sequenced within a study of T cells in Graves' hyperthyroidism and ophthalmopathy. Together with thyroid ultrasound, orbital computed tomography, serum thyroxine and TRAb, clinical symptoms were used for diagnoses. Amplification of TCR beta CDR3 regions was performed using RNA transcripts as template. Researchers ran a first-round RT-PCR on the TCR CDR3 using the HTBI primer set. MiXCR, run by TCRdb on the multiplex PCR reads, gives a single entry per CDR3 protein. The table has around 400,000 distinct CDR3 sequences, over 12% seen once. The CDR3 is made up of 14 amino acids. V was cut by 2 bases and J by 6 bases, with 11 bases left in between. Germline V gene lookup returns CDR1 KGHSH and CDR2 LQKENI. Ten or more counts support this clonotype. The antigen remains unidentified. Study-wide results and limits: The model forecast ophthalmopathy, anticipating it by a median about 7 months before onset.

The chain has TRBV18 and TRBJ2-1; no definite D call. This TCR derives from a woman aged 55-70 years with Graves' ophthalmopathy. The sample comprised blood. CDR3 protein: CASSPTPGINEQFF. The CDR3 DNA is TGTGCCAGCTCACCAACGCCAGGAATCAATGAGCAGTTCTTC.